This T cell receptor (beta chain) stems from a study of control samples from healthy donors and cancer patients. Looked up from germline, CDR1 is SGDLS and CDR2 is YYNGEE. V lost 3 bases to trimming and J lost 8 bases; unmatched junction nucleotides: 10. The CDR3 totals 15 residues. Only in-frame clones appear in the TCRdb table, and some are missing; sequencing was by immunoSEQ multiplex PCR. The sample has some 150,000 clones, roughly 94% seen once. The V call is TRBV9, the J call TRBJ1-2; 10 positions match TRBD1. The sequenced sample was PBMCs. The receptor's source is a man aged 60 to 69 with colorectal cancer. The CDR3 bases are TGTGCCAGCAGCGCACGACAGGGGGCCTCGAAAGGCTACACCTTC. The encoded protein is CASSARQGASKGYTF. The whole variable domain, remainder taken from reference TRBV9 and TRBJ1-2, is DSGVTQTPKHLITATGQRVTLRCSPRSGDLSVYWYQQSLDQGLQFLIQYYNGEERAKGNILERFSAQQFPDLHSELNLSSLELGDSALYFCASSARQGASKGYTFGSGTRLTVV.